This is a list of T cell receptor beta chains from one sample in a study of monozygotic twins with inflammatory bowel disease. TCRdb reprocessed the 5' RACE reads, with one entry per CDR3 protein and no DNA. The table counts approximately 390,000 distinct CDR3 sequences; under 3% lies in the top ten. The specimen sequenced was blood. The receptors originated from a human donor with ulcerative colitis or Crohn's disease, or a healthy co-twin of an affected twin (not recorded which). Both conserved end residues are part of each CDR3. Fields, in order: V gene, J gene, CDR3 length, CDR3 protein.

>TRBV11-2|TRBJ2-2|13
CADRRTNTGELFF
>TRBV5-1|TRBJ2-7|16
CASSEFPGQGPYEQYF
>TRBV5-1|TRBJ2-7|15
CASSLVGSRGAEQYF
>TRBV19|TRBJ2-5|13
CASSSGLRETQYF
>TRBV18|TRBJ2-3|18
CASSLHSPGQEFTDTQYF
>TRBV12-3/TRBV12-4|TRBJ1-2|12
CASRQGVGGYTF
>TRBV4-1|TRBJ1-5|15
CASSQDLGVDGPQHF
>TRBV4-1|TRBJ2-7|17
CASSQDLPGVRSYEQYF
>TRBV2|TRBJ1-5|13
CASSEESLKPQHF
>TRBV28|TRBJ2-4|13
CASSLLGEDMQYF
>TRBV6-1|TRBJ2-3|18
CASSERRTSGTARDTQYF
>TRBV5-6|TRBJ2-1|16
CASSLGAGVTYNEQFF
>TRBV27|TRBJ2-7|15
CASSLSERSSYEQYF
>TRBV20-1|TRBJ1-5|14
CSARLGASNQPQHF
>TRBV20-1|TRBJ2-1|16
CSARRFSSIHLNEQFF
>TRBV12-3/TRBV12-4|TRBJ2-1|14
CASSLAEGDNEQFF
>TRBV10-3|TRBJ2-3|16
CAISESAGTATDTQYF
>TRBV18|TRBJ2-5|14
CASSPQAVQETQYF
>TRBV29-1|TRBJ2-5|13
CSAATGNQETQYF
>TRBV29-1|TRBJ1-2|15
CSVATGTGGYYGYTF
>TRBV5-4|TRBJ2-1|18
CASSSRTQLAGVFNEQFF
>TRBV4-1|TRBJ2-3|13
CASSHITRDTQYF
>TRBV3-1|TRBJ1-2|14
CASSPTGNRGGYTF
>TRBV7-3|TRBJ2-6|18
CASSLIGQGATGANVLTF
>TRBV7-8|TRBJ1-2|15
CASSLDLDGLEGYTF
>TRBV7-2|TRBJ1-2|16
CASSLAPWAGSYGYTF
>TRBV11-2|TRBJ2-5|16
CASSLGTRAAGETQYF
>TRBV7-9|TRBJ2-7|15
CASSFLREASYEQYF
>TRBV7-9|TRBJ1-5|16
CASSLGPITGNQPQHF
>TRBV28|TRBJ2-1|13
CASSLDRWDEQFF
>TRBV4-2|TRBJ2-7|14
CASRAGLSSYEQYF
>TRBV30|TRBJ1-2|13
CAWSVPPRYGYTF
>TRBV5-4|TRBJ2-3|14
CASSFRGTTDTQYF
>TRBV10-3|TRBJ1-5|17
CAISESGSWQSNQPQHF
>TRBV5-5|TRBJ1-4|13
CASSAPGVEKLFF
>TRBV7-2|TRBJ1-4|14
CASSNSPTNEKLFF
>TRBV30|TRBJ1-1|11
CAWSALTEAFF
>TRBV3-1|TRBJ2-7|14
CASSLRGSFYEQYF
>TRBV6-2/TRBV6-3|TRBJ2-7|14
CASSSGTLPYEQYF
>TRBV11-3|TRBJ2-3|16
CASSATTGLTIDTQYF
>TRBV5-1|TRBJ2-5|15
CASSLRTGMGETQYF
>TRBV5-1|TRBJ2-1|15
CASSLGGSINNEQFF
>TRBV7-2|TRBJ2-2|14
CASSLEVRAGELFF
>TRBV19|TRBJ1-2|13
CASSIEQTYGYTF
>TRBV20-1|TRBJ2-6|17
CSARGRQGLSEANVLTF
>TRBV11-2|TRBJ1-1|14
CASSLDRGTDEAFF
>TRBV3-1|TRBJ2-1|15
CASSHHGRSYNEQFF
>TRBV5-6|TRBJ2-5|15
CASSLEVGAVETQYF
>TRBV7-2|TRBJ1-1|15
CASSLGWIMNTEAFF
>TRBV5-1|TRBJ2-7|15
CASSRIGVKDYEQYF
>TRBV3-1|TRBJ2-1|12
CASSQSLNEQFF
>TRBV7-9|TRBJ2-2|15
CASSNGRKGPGELFF
>TRBV6-2/TRBV6-3|TRBJ1-5|16
CASCQGWVTSNQPQHF